A single sample gave rise to the 27 T cell receptor beta chains below, sequenced in a study of technical replicates of blood from a handful of donors. The data were produced by immunoSEQ multiplex PCR, yet TCRdb's version contains in-frame clones alone and is incomplete. Of around 80,000 clones detected, 93% appear once; the ten largest clones hold 0.24%. The sample was T cells isolated from PBMCs. These receptor sequences come from a human donor in good health.

In nucleotides, the CDR3 is TGTGCCAGCAGCTCTTTATCCGCGGGCCCTAGCAATCAGCCCCAGCATTTT. It codes for CASSSLSAGPSNQPQHF. The rearrangement uses TRBV7-9 and TRBJ1-5, with unresolved D. V was clipped by 4 bases and J by 0 bases, with 16 bases between them. Germline assignment: CDR1 SEHNR and CDR2 FQNEAQ (reference sequence). The CDR3 has 17 residues.

The chain links TRBV7-9 to TRBJ1-1; 7 positions match TRBD1. From germline, CDR1 is SEHNR and CDR2 FQNEAQ (reference sequence). V gave up 7 bases and J gave up 6 bases; unmatched junction bases: 8. This CDR3 contains 13 residues. The CDR3 protein is CASTTGQSPEAFF. In DNA, the CDR3 is TGTGCCAGCACCACGGGACAGAGCCCTGAAGCTTTCTTT.

This chain connects TRBV9 to TRBJ1-1, with TRBD1 matching over 7 bases. Per the germline V gene, CDR1 is SGDLS and CDR2 is YYNGEE. The V and J ends lost 0 bases and 2 bases, in that order; junction bases with no gene match: 4. The CDR3 runs 15 residues. CDR3 in amino acids: CASSVGRGINTEAFF. CDR3 in DNA: TGTGCCAGCAGCGTAGGCAGGGGGATCAACACTGAAGCTTTCTTT.

J is TRBJ1-2 and V is TRBV10-2; D is possibly TRBD1 (6 bases). This CDR3 is built from 13 residues. V gave up 4 bases and J gave up 8 bases, with 14 bases separating them. Germline V gene data show CDR1 as WSHSY and CDR2 as SAAADI. The CDR3 DNA is TGCGCCAGCAGTGTTGAGGGGGTGAGGGGCTACACCTTC. This codes for CASSVEGVRGYTF.

This sequence joins TRBV6-1 and TRBJ2-1; D might be TRBD2 (5 bases). Germline V gene lookup returns CDR1 MNHNS and CDR2 SASEGT. Trimming shortened V by 4 bases and J by 12 bases, and 13 bases separated the two germline ends. CDR3 length equals 12 residues. The chain's CDR3 is CASSGTGYWQFF. CDR3 in DNA: TGTGCCAGCAGTGGGACGGGGTACTGGCAGTTCTTC.

This rearrangement joins TRBV6-1 to TRBJ2-7; D is unclear. The CDR3 totals 15 residues. The germline V gene has CDR1 MNHNS and CDR2 SASEGT. With 2 bases removed from V and 2 bases from J, the gap between germline ends came to 13 bases. Written as DNA, the CDR3 is TGTGCCAGCAGTGAATTGGCTAGTCAAACCTACGAGCAGTACTTC. Protein sequence: CASSELASQTYEQYF.

V usage is TRBV2 and J usage is TRBJ2-5, with D possibly TRBD2 on 5 matching bases. V dropped 6 bases and J dropped 5 bases, with 7 bases sitting between them. The CDR3 sequence is 11 residues long. Germline V gene lookup returns CDR1 SNHLY and CDR2 FYNNEI. CDR3 DNA sequence: TGTGCCAGCAGCCGCGGGGAGACCCAGTACTTC. Translated: CASSRGETQYF.

The chain is built from TRBV4-1 and TRBJ1-2; unclear D gene. Germline V CDR1 and CDR2: MGHRA, YSYEKL. CDR3 size: 14 residues. Trimming removed 1 base at V and 4 bases at J, with 10 bases between. The CDR3 loop is CASSQVSSSYGYTF. The CDR3 bases are TGCGCCAGCAGCCAAGTATCGTCGAGCTATGGCTACACCTTC.

The chain has TRBV10-3 and TRBJ2-1; 8 bases are a match to TRBD2. This CDR3 comprises 16 residues. With V trimmed by 6 bases and J by 0 bases, 7 bases remained unmatched. Germline CDR1 reads ENHRY; CDR2 reads SYGVKD. In nucleotides, the CDR3 is TGTGCCATCAGCTTTAGCGGGGAGAGCTCCTACAATGAGCAGTTCTTC. Protein product: CAISFSGESSYNEQFF.

V and J are TRBV10-3 and TRBJ2-1; D is unresolved. CDR1 and CDR2 (germline): ENHRY, SYGVKD. This CDR3 has 12 residues. Trimming left V 10 bases short and J 8 bases short, with 15 bases between. The CDR3 region has the DNA TGTGCCACCAGGAGCCCGATCTATGAGCAGTTCTTC. Its translation is CATRSPIYEQFF.

About this clone: Compared with germline, one end of the junction differs, possibly owing to a read error. Within the sample, other DNA sequences also encode this same CDR3. This chain joins TRBV2 and TRBJ1-1, with D perhaps matching TRBD1 (5 bases). The CDR3 has 13 amino acids. CDR1 and CDR2 from the germline V gene are SNHLY and FYNNEI. CDR3 region: CASIQAENTEAFF. The CDR3 DNA follows: TGTGCCAGCATACAGGCTGAGAACACTGAAGCCTTCTTT.

The V and J genes are TRBV10-2 and TRBJ2-6; possibly TRBD1 for D (5 bases). Germline V gene lookup returns CDR1 WSHSY and CDR2 SAAADI. The ends were cut back, 7 bases at V and 1 base at J, with 26 bases in the middle. The CDR3 totals 20 residues. The CDR3 sequence: CASKLSISGPTFSGANVLTF. The CDR3 DNA reads TGCGCCAGCAAATTGTCTATCTCAGGGCCAACCTTTTCTGGGGCCAACGTCCTGACTTTC.

The rearrangement uses TRBV28 and TRBJ1-2; possible D gene TRBD1, 6 bases. V lost 1 base and J 4 bases, leaving 13 bases between the germline ends. The germline V gene encodes CDR1 MDHEN and CDR2 SYDVKM. The CDR3 is 15 residues long. In nucleotides, the CDR3 is TGTGCCAGCAGTTTATCGGGGGGCGCCAGCTATGGCTACACCTTC. It encodes CASSLSGGASYGYTF.

Here the CDR3 reads CASSLEGGRTGELFF. The CDR3, as DNA: TGCGCCAGCAGCTTGGAGGGGGGGCGGACCGGGGAGCTGTTTTTT. The chain joins TRBV5-1 to TRBJ2-2; possible D gene TRBD2, 7 bases. V lost 0 bases and J lost 5, with 11 bases in between. Germline values: CDR1 SGHRS, CDR2 YFSETQ. The CDR3 spans 15 residues. The variable domain in full, completed from reference TRBV5-1 and TRBJ2-2, reads KAGVTQTPRYLIKTRGQQVTLSCSPISGHRSVSWYQQTPGQGLQFLFEYFSETQRNKGNFPGRFSGRQFSNSRSEMNVSTLELGDSALYLCASSLEGGRTGELFFGEGSRLTVL.

The chain couples TRBV30 to TRBJ2-4; 11 positions match TRBD1. Germline V lookup: CDR1 GTSNPN, CDR2 SVGIG (reference sequence). After removal of 0 bases from V and 9 bases from J, the junction contained 10 bases not matched to a gene. This CDR3 is built from 16 residues. The CDR3 DNA sequence: TGTGCCTGGAGTGTAGCACGGACAGGGGGCAGTAGCATTCAGTACTTC. Its protein product is CAWSVARTGGSSIQYF.

The chain combines TRBV5-4 with TRBJ1-2, with a weak D call TRBD1 (5 bases). This CDR3 has 15 residues. Germline V gene sequence: CDR1 SGHNT, CDR2 YYREEE (reference sequence). The V end was cut by 0 bases, the J end by 1 base, with 10 bases between. This CDR3 is CASSLVAQGNYGYTF. CDR3 nucleotide sequence: TGTGCCAGCAGCTTGGTTGCCCAGGGTAACTATGGCTACACCTTC.

The chain joins TRBV19 to TRBJ1-1; TRBD1 aligns across 7 bases. V shed 7 bases and J 5 bases; nucleotides not matched to a gene: 10. CDR3 size: 14 residues. Germline CDR1 LNHDA, CDR2 SQIVND (reference sequence). The CDR3 protein is CASISGQALTEAFF. The CDR3 DNA follows: TGTGCCAGTATAAGCGGACAGGCTCTTACTGAAGCTTTCTTT.

The chain combines TRBV5-1 with TRBJ2-7; D possibly corresponds to TRBD2 (5 bases). V lost 1 base and J 2 bases, leaving 7 bases between the germline ends. The germline V gene encodes CDR1 SGHRS and CDR2 YFSETQ. The CDR3 totals 13 residues. The CDR3 loop reads CASSLRGPYEQYF. DNA of the CDR3: TGCGCCAGCAGCTTGCGAGGGCCCTACGAGCAGTACTTC.

CDR3 residues: CSVVLAESSGANVLTF. The CDR3, as DNA: TGCAGCGTTGTTTTAGCGGAGAGCTCTGGGGCCAACGTCCTGACTTTC. V is TRBV29-1 and J is TRBJ2-6, with D possibly being TRBD2 (6 bases). Trimming pared 4 bases from V and 0 bases from J, leaving 13 bases between. This CDR3 is built from 16 residues. Germline V gene data show CDR1 as SQVTM and CDR2 as ANQGSEA.

Written as DNA, the CDR3 is TGCAGCGTTGATTCGGGTCGGGTCGCTGAAGCTTTCTTT. Translated, it gives CSVDSGRVAEAFF. The V and J genes are TRBV29-1 and TRBJ1-1; D call uncertain. The ends were cut back, 3 bases at V and 6 bases at J, with 14 bases in the middle. This CDR3 has 13 residues. The germline V gene encodes CDR1 SQVTM and CDR2 ANQGSEA. Supplemented by reference TRBV29-1 and TRBJ1-1, the full variable domain reads SAVISQKPSRDICQRGTSLTIQCQVDSQVTMMFWYRQQPGQSLTLIATANQGSEATYESGFVIDKFPISRPNLTFSTLTVSNMSPEDSSIYLCSVDSGRVAEAFFGQGTRLTVV.

The chain is built from TRBV5-5 and TRBJ2-7; possibly TRBD1 for D (5 bases). This CDR3 has 20 amino acids. V was clipped by 5 bases and J by 0 bases, with 30 bases between them. Germline CDR1 and CDR2: SGHKS and YYEKEE (reference sequence). The DNA of the CDR3 is TGTGCCAGCAGGTTTAGGTTGCAGGGTCATCTTCCGTTCAGCTCCTACGAGCAGTACTTC. Protein product: CASRFRLQGHLPFSSYEQYF.

This clone was counted once. The J gene is TRBJ1-5, the V gene TRBV6-5, with 7 bases lining up with TRBD1. The length of the CDR3 is 13 residues. Trimming at V came to 6 bases and at J to 4 bases, leaving 3 bases not matched to a gene. CDR1 MNHEY and CDR2 SVGAGI come from the germline V gene. The CDR3 DNA reads TGTGCCAGCAGCCTGGACAGGAATCAGCCCCAGCATTTT. Amino acid sequence: CASSLDRNQPQHF.

The rearrangement uses TRBV10-3 and TRBJ2-7; D perhaps matches TRBD1 (5 bases). Germline V lookup: CDR1 ENHRY, CDR2 SYGVKD. Trimming pared 4 bases from V and 5 bases from J, leaving 15 bases between. The CDR3 is made up of 14 amino acids. CDR3: CAISVYQGRNEQYF. DNA for the CDR3: TGTGCCATCAGTGTCTACCAGGGCAGGAACGAGCAGTACTTC.

The rearrangement joins TRBV21-1 to TRBJ2-7; the table calls TRBD2, which could not be checked here. TRBV21-1 is a pseudogene segment. CDR3 length: 15 residues. DNA for the CDR3: TGTGCCAGCAGCAACGGGGGGTTCCCTTCCTACGAGCAGTACTTC. Protein product: CASSNGGFPSYEQYF.

The chain is built from TRBV6-4 and TRBJ1-2; 7 bases agree with TRBD1. Germline assignment: CDR1 MRHNA and CDR2 SNTAGT. This CDR3 has 16 amino acids. Germline trimming cut 2 bases from V and 0 bases from J; bases unmatched to any gene: 6. The CDR3 loop is CASSDQYGTANYGYTF. CDR3 sequence (DNA): TGTGCCAGCAGTGACCAATACGGGACAGCTAACTATGGCTACACCTTC.

The J gene is TRBJ1-4, the V gene TRBV19; the D is unclear. V was clipped by 3 bases and J by 0 bases, with 8 bases between them. Germline values: CDR1 LNHDA, CDR2 SQIVND (reference sequence). The CDR3 has 15 residues. The CDR3, as DNA: TGTGCCAGTAGTATGGCTTCTGCAACTAATGAAAAACTGTTTTTT. Amino acid sequence: CASSMASATNEKLFF. The entire variable domain, with the rest obtained from reference TRBV19 and TRBJ1-4, is as follows: DGGITQSPKYLFRKEGQNVTLSCEQNLNHDAMYWYRQDPGQGLRLIYYSQIVNDFQKGDIAEGYSVSREKKESFPLTVTSAQKNPTAFYLCASSMASATNEKLFFGSGTQLSVL.

V gene TRBV19 combines with J gene TRBJ2-7; 7 bases are shared with TRBD1. V trimming: 8 bases; J trimming: 7 bases; junction bases outside the gene matches: 20. Germline assignment: CDR1 LNHDA and CDR2 SQIVND (reference sequence). There are 16 residues in the CDR3. The CDR3 DNA follows: TGTGCCAGTCTCCCCCCCGACAGGGTTCAACGGAGGGAGCAGTACTTC. It specifies CASLPPDRVQRREQYF.